This T cell receptor beta chain appears in the sequencing data of a study of brain T cells in children with intractable seizures. Assay: immunoSEQ multiplex PCR; the TCRdb copy retains only in-frame clones and omits some. The data hold 300,000 to 400,000 clones, with nearly 95% observed a single time. Described time point: blood from clinic visit 5 months post-surgery; TSC patient then seizure free. This CDR3 comprises 15 residues. Germline assignment: CDR1 SGHNT and CDR2 YENEEA. V was shortened by 4 bases and J by 2 bases, with 14 bases between the two germline ends. Of note for this clone: What it recognizes is unknown.

General study findings and limits: HCMV serostatus was not known, and viral specificity came from CDR3 similarity only.

This TCR came from a boy younger than two with tuberous sclerosis and intractable seizures. Here the sequenced sample was peripheral blood, taken more than 4 months after surgery. The rearrangement joins TRBV11-3 to TRBJ1-2; possible D gene TRBD1, 6 bases. CDR3 in amino acids: CASSSEGVFNYGYTF. CDR3 DNA sequence: TGTGCCAGCAGCTCAGAGGGGGTGTTCAACTATGGCTACACCTTC.